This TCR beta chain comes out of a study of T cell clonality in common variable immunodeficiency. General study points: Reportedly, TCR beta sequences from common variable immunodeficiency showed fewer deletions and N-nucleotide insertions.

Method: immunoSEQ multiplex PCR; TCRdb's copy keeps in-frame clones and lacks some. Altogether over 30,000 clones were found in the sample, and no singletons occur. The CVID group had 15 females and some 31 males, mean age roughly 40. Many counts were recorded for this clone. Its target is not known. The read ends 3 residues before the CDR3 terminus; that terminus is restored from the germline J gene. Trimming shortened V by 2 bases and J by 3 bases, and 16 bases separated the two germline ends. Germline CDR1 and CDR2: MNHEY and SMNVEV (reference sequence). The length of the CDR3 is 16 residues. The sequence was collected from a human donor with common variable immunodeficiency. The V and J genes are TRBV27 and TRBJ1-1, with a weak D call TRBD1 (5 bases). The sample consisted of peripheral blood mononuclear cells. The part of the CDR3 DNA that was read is TGTGCCAGCAGTTTAATGGCAGGGCCAGGACACACTGAA. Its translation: CASSLMAGPGHTE. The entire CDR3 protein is CASSLMAGPGHTEAFF.